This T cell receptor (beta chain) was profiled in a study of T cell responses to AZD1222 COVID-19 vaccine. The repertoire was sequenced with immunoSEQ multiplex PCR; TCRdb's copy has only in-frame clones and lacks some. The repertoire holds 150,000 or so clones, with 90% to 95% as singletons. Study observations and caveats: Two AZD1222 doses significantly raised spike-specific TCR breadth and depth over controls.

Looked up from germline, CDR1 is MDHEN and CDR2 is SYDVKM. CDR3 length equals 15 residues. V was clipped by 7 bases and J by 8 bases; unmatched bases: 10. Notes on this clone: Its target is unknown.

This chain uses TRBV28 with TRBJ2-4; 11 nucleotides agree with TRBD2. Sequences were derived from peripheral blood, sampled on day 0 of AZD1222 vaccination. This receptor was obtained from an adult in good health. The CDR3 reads CASTRSSGRADIQYF. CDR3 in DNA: TGTGCCAGCACTCGGAGTAGCGGGAGGGCGGACATTCAGTACTTC.